The following is a T cell receptor (beta chain) sequence with its context. Its antigen is not identified. Every participating donor contributed about 10 milliliters of peripheral blood through a draw. Alongside a J-beta primer mix, a sample-barcoded 5' primer served in a second PCR lasting roughly 7 to 11 cycles. From the 5' RACE reads, TCRdb called clonotypes with MiXCR, one entry per CDR3 protein. The table includes 650,000 to 800,000 distinct CDR3 sequences, roughly 44% detected once. This sample was included in a study of blood T cells in healthy people across ages. The study's findings and limits: The recorded TCR beta diversity per million T cells decreased in a roughly linear manner with age. CMV status of donors was unknown, possibly confounding expanded clonotype changes.

Per the germline V gene, CDR1 is DFQATT and CDR2 is SNEGSKA (reference sequence). The CDR3 has 15 amino acids. J gave up 1 base and V 1 base, and 6 bases lay outside the gene matches. This chain uses TRBV20-1 with TRBJ1-1; 7 bases are shared with TRBD1. Sequencing was done on a sample of blood. The receptor was isolated from a man in his 60s in good health. The CDR3 DNA reads as TGCAGTGCTAGAGGTCCGGGACAGCCGAACACTGAAGCTTTCTTT. Residues: CSARGPGQPNTEAFF.